The next 25 T cell receptor beta chains were all read from a single sample in a study of cytomegalovirus exposure and HLA in healthy donors. Sequencing used immunoSEQ multiplex PCR; TCRdb keeps in-frame clones, though not all of them. The sample has 170,000 or so clones; about 86% are singletons. Sequencing was done on a sample of PBMCs. These receptors were obtained from a woman in her late teens or twenties in good health and CMV-seropositive.

The gene calls are TRBV2 and TRBJ2-5; 15 bases align to TRBD2. The V gene's germline CDR1 is SNHLY and CDR2 FYNNEI. Losses at the gene ends were 7 bases for V and 13 bases for J; bases not matched to a gene: 19. The CDR3 sequence is 17 residues long. The CDR3 nucleotides read TGTGCCAGCACCCCTGATTCCGGGACTAGCGGGGGGACAGGAGGGTACTTC. It codes for CASTPDSGTSGGTGGYF.

The rearrangement links TRBV23-1 to TRBJ1-2; 10 nucleotides align to TRBD1. TRBV23-1 is marked as an open reading frame, function uncertain. The junction had 8 bases not matched to a gene; V was cut back by 3 bases and J by 4 bases. The CDR3 spans 16 residues. CDR3 sequence reads: CASSHFRDRGFYGYTF. CDR3 bases: TGCGCCAGCAGTCATTTCCGGGACAGGGGTTTCTATGGCTACACCTTC.

This chain joins TRBV4-2 and TRBJ1-3; TRBD1 is a possible D gene (6 bases). The germline V and J ends were trimmed by 3 bases and 0 bases, with 12 bases remaining between them. The CDR3 runs 16 residues. Looked up from germline, CDR1 is LGHNA and CDR2 is YNFKEQ. CDR3 sequence reads: CASSQSDRSSGNTIYF. As DNA, the CDR3 is TGTGCCAGCAGCCAGTCCGACAGGAGCTCTGGAAACACCATATATTTT.

The chain has TRBV13 and TRBJ2-5, with 12 nucleotides matching TRBD2. J gave up 5 bases and V 4 bases, and 11 bases lay outside the gene matches. The CDR3 loop spans 17 amino acids. Germline V gene sequence: CDR1 PRHDT, CDR2 FYEKMQ (reference sequence). The CDR3 sequence is CASSSFPSGGAGETQYF. DNA of the CDR3: TGTGCCAGCAGCTCCTTTCCTAGCGGGGGGGCCGGTGAGACCCAGTACTTC.

This sequence joins TRBV7-9 and TRBJ2-2; D remains ambiguous. The CDR3 length is 13 residues. Germline values: CDR1 SEHNR, CDR2 FQNEAQ (reference sequence). With 10 bases removed from V and 5 bases from J, the gap between germline ends came to 14 bases. The CDR3 coding sequence is TGTGCCATCTGGGCCCAGAGTACCGGGGAGCTGTTTTTT. Translated: CAIWAQSTGELFF.

The chain carries TRBV27 and TRBJ1-4; 10 nucleotides agree with TRBD1. J gave up 6 bases and V 5 bases, and 21 bases lay outside the gene matches. CDR3 length: 20 residues. The germline V gene encodes CDR1 MNHEY and CDR2 SMNVEV (reference sequence). The CDR3 reads CASSLTPQYRGTGEDEKLFF. The CDR3 DNA reads as TGTGCCAGCAGTCTCACTCCCCAGTATCGGGGGACAGGGGAAGATGAAAAACTGTTTTTT.

As DNA, the CDR3 is TGTGCCAGCAGCCAAGTAGCGGGGAGCACAGATACGCAGTATTTT. It yields the protein CASSQVAGSTDTQYF. J is TRBJ2-3 and V is TRBV5-4, with 8 bases fitting TRBD2. This CDR3 region has 15 residues. CDR1 and CDR2 from the germline V gene are SGHNT and YYREEE (reference sequence). Trimming at V came to 4 bases and at J to 0 bases, leaving 4 bases not matched to a gene.

The rearrangement links TRBV7-2 to TRBJ2-3; TRBD2 might be the D (6 bases). The CDR3 is 16 residues long. Trimming left V 1 base short and J 2 bases short, with 13 bases between. The germline V gene has CDR1 SGHTA and CDR2 FQGNSA. CDR3 loop: CASSLVDSGPTDTQYF. CDR3 bases: TGTGCCAGCAGCTTAGTGGATAGCGGCCCCACAGATACGCAGTATTTT.

The rearrangement uses TRBV7-9 and TRBJ2-7; TRBD1 is a possible D gene (6 bases). This CDR3 has 13 amino acids. Germline V gene lookup returns CDR1 SEHNR and CDR2 FQNEAQ (reference sequence). V lost 3 bases and J lost 5, with 11 bases in between. The CDR3 is CASSFHRADEQYF. The CDR3 DNA sequence: TGTGCCAGCAGCTTTCACAGGGCGGACGAGCAGTACTTC.

The V and J genes are TRBV6-5 and TRBJ2-7; 12 bases are a match to TRBD2. Germline assignment: CDR1 MNHEY and CDR2 SVGAGI. With V trimmed by 4 bases and J by 0 bases, 1 base remained unmatched. The CDR3 spans 15 residues. Here the CDR3 DNA reads TGTGCCAGCAGTTCGACTAGCGGGGGCTCCTACGAGCAGTACTTC. Translation gives CASSSTSGGSYEQYF.

The V call is TRBV5-6, the J call TRBJ1-1; no reliable D call. The CDR3 contains 13 residues. V was pared by 1 base and J by 8 bases, with 12 bases between. CDR1 SGHDT and CDR2 YYEEEE come from the germline V gene. The DNA for the CDR3 is TGTGCCAGCAGCTTGCTCACTACGTACGAAGCTTTCTTT. This encodes CASSLLTTYEAFF.

The chain carries TRBV2 and TRBJ1-2; possible D gene TRBD1, 5 bases. This CDR3 is 17 amino acids long. Germline V gene data show CDR1 as SNHLY and CDR2 as FYNNEI. The V end lost 3 bases, the J end lost 4 bases, and 21 bases lay between the germline ends. This CDR3 is CASSDEPGTLRGYGYTF. Written as DNA, the CDR3 is TGTGCCAGCAGTGATGAACCCGGGACTCTTAGGGGCTATGGCTACACCTTC.

This chain connects TRBV18 to TRBJ2-1; the D gene is possibly TRBD1 (7 bases). The CDR3 runs to 13 residues. CDR1 and CDR2 from the germline V gene are KGHSH and LQKENI. V lost 2 bases and J lost 8, with 10 bases in between. This CDR3 reads CASSPGRGDEQFF. In DNA, the CDR3 is TGTGCCAGCTCACCAGGCAGGGGGGATGAGCAGTTCTTC.

Only one count was recorded for this clone. J is TRBJ1-6 and V is TRBV7-9; maybe TRBD1 (5 bases). This CDR3 contains 15 residues. V was clipped by 5 bases and J by 6 bases, with 14 bases between them. Germline V CDR1 and CDR2: SEHNR, FQNEAQ (reference sequence). The CDR3 bases are TGTGCCAGCAGCGTGCGCGGGGCGGGTAATTCACCCCTCCACTTT. Its protein is CASSVRGAGNSPLHF.

DNA of the CDR3: TGTGCCAGCAGTTTCCGCGGGGGAGGGGAGACCCAGTACTTC. It encodes CASSFRGGGETQYF. The rearrangement joins TRBV6-5 to TRBJ2-5, with 7 bases aligning to TRBD2. With V trimmed by 4 bases and J by 5 bases, 7 bases remained unmatched. Germline CDR1 MNHEY, CDR2 SVGAGI. This CDR3 contains 14 residues.

This chain joins TRBV2 and TRBJ1-1; D unclear. V gave up 10 bases and J gave up 1 base, with 13 bases separating them. The CDR3 length is 13 residues. Germline CDR1 SNHLY, CDR2 FYNNEI. CDR3 in DNA: TGTGCCACCACAGAAATAGAGAACACTGAAGCTTTCTTT. Translating gives CATTEIENTEAFF.

This clone occurred a few times. The chain couples TRBV6-4 to TRBJ2-1, with 11 bases lining up with TRBD1. CDR1 MRHNA and CDR2 SNTAGT come from the germline V gene. The ends lost 5 bases at V and 9 bases at J; junction bases unmatched: 6. This CDR3 comprises 14 residues. CDR3 protein: CASSPGTGGGEQFF. Here the CDR3 DNA reads TGTGCCAGCAGTCCCGGGACAGGGGGGGGTGAGCAGTTCTTC.

The V gene is TRBV19, the J gene TRBJ2-2, with D hard to call. V lost 1 base to trimming and J lost 4 bases, with 10 bases between them. The length of the CDR3 is 15 residues. The V gene's germline CDR1 is LNHDA and CDR2 SQIVND (reference sequence). CDR3 sequence (DNA): TGTGCCAGTAGTATAGTTGGGCAGTTCACCGGGGAGCTGTTTTTT. It codes for CASSIVGQFTGELFF.

This clone has just one count. This sequence joins TRBV18 and TRBJ2-7; 7 positions agree with TRBD1. CDR3 size: 14 residues. Germline trimming cut 3 bases from V and 0 bases from J; bases unmatched to any gene: 2. Germline CDR1 KGHSH, CDR2 LQKENI. The CDR3 DNA reads as TGTGCCAGCTCACCGACAGGGAGCTCCTACGAGCAGTACTTC. Residues: CASSPTGSSYEQYF.

The rearrangement links TRBV11-2 to TRBJ2-7; no firm D call. Germline CDR1 is SGHAT and CDR2 is FQNNGV. The CDR3 runs 13 residues. Trimming stripped 0 bases from V and 6 bases from J, with 9 bases between. CDR3 DNA: TGTGCCAGCAGCTTAGATCCGAGTAGCGAGCAGTACTTC. As protein: CASSLDPSSEQYF.

This clone appeared a single time. As DNA, the CDR3 is TGTGCCAGCAGTGAAGGGAGAGCGGGGGAGGCGGCCCAGTACTTC. It yields the protein CASSEGRAGEAAQYF. This chain connects TRBV2 to TRBJ2-5, with 8 nucleotides matching TRBD2. The CDR3 extends over 15 amino acids. Germline V lookup: CDR1 SNHLY, CDR2 FYNNEI. With V trimmed by 1 base and J by 9 bases, 10 bases remained unmatched.

V usage is TRBV14 and J usage is TRBJ2-7; 7 bases line up with TRBD2. Unmatched junction bases numbered 4, after V lost 1 base and J lost 4 bases. CDR1 and CDR2 from the germline V gene are SGHDN and FVKESK. The CDR3 spans 14 residues. CDR3 DNA: TGTGCCAGCAGCCAAGTGAGGGAGGGGTACGAGCAGTACTTC. This encodes CASSQVREGYEQYF.

The rearrangement links TRBV7-9 to TRBJ2-7; D possibly corresponds to TRBD2 (5 bases). This CDR3 is 12 amino acids long. V lost 7 bases and J 6 bases, leaving 13 bases between the germline ends. The germline V gene encodes CDR1 SEHNR and CDR2 FQNEAQ (reference sequence). For the CDR3, the DNA is TGTGCCAGCACCGAAACGGAGGCCGAGCAGTACTTC. Translated, it gives CASTETEAEQYF.

The rearrangement joins TRBV5-6 to TRBJ2-1; TRBD2 is a possible D gene (7 bases). The germline V gene has CDR1 SGHDT and CDR2 YYEEEE. The CDR3 is 19 residues long. Trimming stripped 6 bases from V and 1 base from J, with 26 bases between. The CDR3 protein is CASTLALGRGAGSYNEQFF. CDR3 coding DNA: TGTGCCAGCACCCTCGCCCTCGGTCGGGGGGCCGGTTCCTACAATGAGCAGTTCTTC. Filled out from reference TRBV5-6 and TRBJ2-1, the complete variable domain reads DAGVTQSPTHLIKTRGQQVTLRCSPKSGHDTVSWYQQALGQGPQFIFQYYEEEERQRGNFPDRFSGHQFPNYSSELNVNALLLGDSALYLCASTLALGRGAGSYNEQFFGPGTRLTVL.

J is TRBJ2-2 and V is TRBV19, with 10 bases aligning to TRBD1. CDR3 length: 15 amino acids. After removal of 7 bases from V and 3 bases from J, the junction contained 5 bases not matched to a gene. The germline gives CDR1 LNHDA, CDR2 SQIVND (reference sequence). CDR3 region: CASTTDRGYTGELFF. The CDR3 DNA sequence: TGTGCCAGTACCACGGACAGGGGGTACACCGGGGAGCTGTTTTTT.